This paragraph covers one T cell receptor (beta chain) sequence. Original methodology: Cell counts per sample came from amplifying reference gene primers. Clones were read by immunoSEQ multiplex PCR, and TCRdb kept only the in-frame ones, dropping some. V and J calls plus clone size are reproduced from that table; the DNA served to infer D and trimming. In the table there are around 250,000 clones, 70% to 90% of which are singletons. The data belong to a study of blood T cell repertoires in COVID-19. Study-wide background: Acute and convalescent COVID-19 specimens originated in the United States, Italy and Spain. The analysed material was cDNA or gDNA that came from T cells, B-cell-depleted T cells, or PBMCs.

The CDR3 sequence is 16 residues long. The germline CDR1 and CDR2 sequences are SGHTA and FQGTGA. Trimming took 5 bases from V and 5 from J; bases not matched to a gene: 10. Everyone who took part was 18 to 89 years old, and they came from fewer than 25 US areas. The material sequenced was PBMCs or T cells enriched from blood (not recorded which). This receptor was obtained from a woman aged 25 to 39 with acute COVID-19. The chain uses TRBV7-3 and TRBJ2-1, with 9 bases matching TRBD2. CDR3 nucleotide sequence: TGTGCCAGCAGCCCCGGAACTAGCGGGCGAAACAATGAGCAGTTCTTC. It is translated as CASSPGTSGRNNEQFF.